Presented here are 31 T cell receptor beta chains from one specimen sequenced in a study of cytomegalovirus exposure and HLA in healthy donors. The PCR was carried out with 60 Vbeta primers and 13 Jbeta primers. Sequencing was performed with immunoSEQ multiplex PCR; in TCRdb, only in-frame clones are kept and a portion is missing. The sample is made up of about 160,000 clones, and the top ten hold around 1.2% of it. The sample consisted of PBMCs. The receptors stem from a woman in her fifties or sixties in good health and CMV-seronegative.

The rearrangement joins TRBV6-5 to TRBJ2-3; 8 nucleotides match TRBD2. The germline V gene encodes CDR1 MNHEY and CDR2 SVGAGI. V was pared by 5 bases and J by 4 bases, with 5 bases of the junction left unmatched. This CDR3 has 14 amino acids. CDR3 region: CASSPSGGADTQYF. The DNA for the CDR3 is TGTGCCAGCAGTCCCTCGGGGGGGGCAGATACGCAGTATTTT.

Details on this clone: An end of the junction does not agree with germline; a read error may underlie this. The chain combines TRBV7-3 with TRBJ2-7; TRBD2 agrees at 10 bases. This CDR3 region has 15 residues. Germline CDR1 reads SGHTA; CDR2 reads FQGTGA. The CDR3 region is CASASSGGSSHEQYF. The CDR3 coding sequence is TGTGCCAGCGCCTCTAGCGGGGGCTCCTCCCACGAGCAGTACTTC.

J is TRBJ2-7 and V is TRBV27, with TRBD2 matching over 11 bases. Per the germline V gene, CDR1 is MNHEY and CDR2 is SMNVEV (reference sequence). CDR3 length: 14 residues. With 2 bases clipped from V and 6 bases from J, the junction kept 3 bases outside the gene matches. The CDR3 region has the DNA TGTGCCAGCAGTTTACTAGCGGGAGGAATCGAGCAGTACTTC. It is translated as CASSLLAGGIEQYF.

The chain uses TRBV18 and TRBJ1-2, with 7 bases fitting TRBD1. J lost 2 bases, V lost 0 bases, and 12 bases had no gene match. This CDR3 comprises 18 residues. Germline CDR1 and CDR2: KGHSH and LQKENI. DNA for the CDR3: TGTGCCAGCTCACCACCTGTGGCAGGGGGTAGAACGAACTATGGCTACACCTTC. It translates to CASSPPVAGGRTNYGYTF.

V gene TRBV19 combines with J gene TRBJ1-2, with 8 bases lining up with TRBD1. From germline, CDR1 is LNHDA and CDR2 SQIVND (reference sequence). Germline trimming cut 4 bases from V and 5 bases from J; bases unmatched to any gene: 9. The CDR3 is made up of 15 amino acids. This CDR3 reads CASSNPGTGLYGYTF. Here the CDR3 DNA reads TGTGCCAGTAGTAATCCCGGGACAGGCTTATATGGCTACACCTTC. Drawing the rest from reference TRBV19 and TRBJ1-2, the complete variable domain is DGGITQSPKYLFRKEGQNVTLSCEQNLNHDAMYWYRQDPGQGLRLIYYSQIVNDFQKGDIAEGYSVSREKKESFPLTVTSAQKNPTAFYLCASSNPGTGLYGYTFGSGTRLTVV.

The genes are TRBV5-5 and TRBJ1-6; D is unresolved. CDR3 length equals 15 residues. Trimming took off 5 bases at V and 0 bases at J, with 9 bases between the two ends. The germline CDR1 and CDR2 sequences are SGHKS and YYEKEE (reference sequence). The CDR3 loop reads CASRGQSSYNSPLHF. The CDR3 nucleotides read TGTGCCAGCAGGGGCCAAAGCTCCTATAATTCACCCCTCCACTTT.

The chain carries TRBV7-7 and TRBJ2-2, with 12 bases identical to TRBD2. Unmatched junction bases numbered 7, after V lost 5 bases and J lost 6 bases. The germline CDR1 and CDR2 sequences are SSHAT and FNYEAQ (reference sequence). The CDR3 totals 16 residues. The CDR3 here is CASSPRASGRAGELFF. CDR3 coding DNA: TGTGCCAGCAGCCCTCGGGCTAGCGGGAGGGCCGGGGAGCTGTTTTTT.

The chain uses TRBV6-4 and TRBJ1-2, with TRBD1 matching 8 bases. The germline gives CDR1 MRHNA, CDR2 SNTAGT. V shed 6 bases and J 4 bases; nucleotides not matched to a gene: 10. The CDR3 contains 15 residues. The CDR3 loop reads CASRREADRAYGYTF. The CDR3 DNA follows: TGTGCCAGCAGGCGAGAAGCGGACAGGGCCTATGGCTACACCTTC.

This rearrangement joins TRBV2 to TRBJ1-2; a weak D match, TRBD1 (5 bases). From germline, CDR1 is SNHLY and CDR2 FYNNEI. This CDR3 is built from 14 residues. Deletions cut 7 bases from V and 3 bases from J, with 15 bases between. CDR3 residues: CASKGRWGDYGYTF. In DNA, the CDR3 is TGTGCCAGCAAGGGACGGTGGGGGGACTATGGCTACACCTTC.

In DNA, the CDR3 is TGTGCCAGCATTCCCATAGGACTCGCTCAAGAGACCCAGTACTTC. It encodes CASIPIGLAQETQYF. This chain links TRBV6-4 with TRBJ2-5; the D gene is possibly TRBD2 (5 bases). Trimming pared 7 bases from V and 2 bases from J, leaving 17 bases between. Germline V gives CDR1 MRHNA, CDR2 SNTAGT. This CDR3 spans 15 amino acids.

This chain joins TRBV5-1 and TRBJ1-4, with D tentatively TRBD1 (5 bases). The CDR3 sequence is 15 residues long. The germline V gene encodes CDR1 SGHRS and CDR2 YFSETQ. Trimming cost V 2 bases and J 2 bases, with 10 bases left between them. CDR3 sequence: CASSFQGGTNEKLFF. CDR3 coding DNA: TGCGCCAGCAGCTTCCAGGGTGGGACTAATGAAAAACTGTTTTTT.

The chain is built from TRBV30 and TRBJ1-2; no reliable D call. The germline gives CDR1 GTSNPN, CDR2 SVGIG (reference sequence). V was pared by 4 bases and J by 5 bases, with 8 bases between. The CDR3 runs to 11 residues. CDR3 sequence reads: CAWILGYGYTF. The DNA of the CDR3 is TGTGCCTGGATACTAGGTTATGGCTACACCTTC.

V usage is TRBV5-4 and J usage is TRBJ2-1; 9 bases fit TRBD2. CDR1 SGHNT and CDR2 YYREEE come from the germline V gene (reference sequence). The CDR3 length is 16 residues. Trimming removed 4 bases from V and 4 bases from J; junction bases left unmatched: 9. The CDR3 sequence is CASSPKLAGPYNEQFF. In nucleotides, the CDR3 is TGTGCCAGCAGCCCGAAACTAGCGGGCCCGTACAATGAGCAGTTCTTC.

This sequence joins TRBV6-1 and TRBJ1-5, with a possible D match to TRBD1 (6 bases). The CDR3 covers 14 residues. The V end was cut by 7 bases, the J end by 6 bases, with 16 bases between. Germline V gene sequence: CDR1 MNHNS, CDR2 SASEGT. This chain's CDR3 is CASNRGLGGQPQHF. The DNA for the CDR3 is TGTGCCAGCAACCGGGGCCTAGGGGGTCAGCCCCAGCATTTT.

The CDR3: CASTMDRANYGYTF. The CDR3 nucleotides read TGTGCCAGCACCATGGACAGGGCTAACTATGGCTACACCTTC. The chain carries TRBV2 and TRBJ1-2; 8 bases fit TRBD1. CDR3 length: 14 residues. Germline V gene sequence: CDR1 SNHLY, CDR2 FYNNEI. With 7 bases clipped from V and 0 bases from J, the junction kept 4 bases outside the gene matches.

In DNA form, the CDR3 reads TGTGCCAGCAGTGACTCAGAGGGAACCTACAATGAGCAGTTCTTC. Protein: CASSDSEGTYNEQFF. The chain recombines TRBV6-4 with TRBJ2-1; the D gene is possibly TRBD2 (5 bases). Trimming took off 0 bases at V and 2 bases at J, with 8 bases between the two ends. This CDR3 is built from 15 residues. Per the germline V gene, CDR1 is MRHNA and CDR2 is SNTAGT.

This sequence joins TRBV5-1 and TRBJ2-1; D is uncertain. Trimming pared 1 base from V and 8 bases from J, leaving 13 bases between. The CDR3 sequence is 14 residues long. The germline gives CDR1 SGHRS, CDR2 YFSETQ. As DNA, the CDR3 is TGCGCCAGCAGCTTGCCTAGTCTGCGTGATGAGCAGTTCTTC. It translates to CASSLPSLRDEQFF.

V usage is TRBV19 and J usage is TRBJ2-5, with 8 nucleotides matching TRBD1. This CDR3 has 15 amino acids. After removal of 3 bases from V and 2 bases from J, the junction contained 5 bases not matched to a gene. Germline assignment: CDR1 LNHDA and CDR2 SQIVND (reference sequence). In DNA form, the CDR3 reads TGTGCCAGTAGTATCGGAGGGACAGGACAAGAGACCCAGTACTTC. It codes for CASSIGGTGQETQYF. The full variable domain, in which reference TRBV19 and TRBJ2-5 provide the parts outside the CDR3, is DGGITQSPKYLFRKEGQNVTLSCEQNLNHDAMYWYRQDPGQGLRLIYYSQIVNDFQKGDIAEGYSVSREKKESFPLTVTSAQKNPTAFYLCASSIGGTGQETQYFGPGTRLLVL.

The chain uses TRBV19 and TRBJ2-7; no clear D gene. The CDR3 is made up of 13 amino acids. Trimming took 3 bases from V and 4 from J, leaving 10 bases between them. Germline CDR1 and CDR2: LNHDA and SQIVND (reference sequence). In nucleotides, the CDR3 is TGTGCCAGTAGTATGGGCCCAGCTTACGAGCAGTACTTC. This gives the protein CASSMGPAYEQYF.

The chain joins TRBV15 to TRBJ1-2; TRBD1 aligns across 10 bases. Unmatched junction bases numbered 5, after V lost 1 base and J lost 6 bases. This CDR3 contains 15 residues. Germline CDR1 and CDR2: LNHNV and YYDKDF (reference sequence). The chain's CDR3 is CATSRGGQGNDGYTF. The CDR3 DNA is TGTGCCACCAGCAGAGGGGGACAGGGGAACGATGGCTACACCTTC.

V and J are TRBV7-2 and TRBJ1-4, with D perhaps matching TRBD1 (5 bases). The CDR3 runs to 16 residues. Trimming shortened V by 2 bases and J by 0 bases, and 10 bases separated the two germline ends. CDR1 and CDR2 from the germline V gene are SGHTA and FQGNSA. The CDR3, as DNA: TGTGCCAGCAGCTTATTGGGACTTGCAACTAATGAAAAACTGTTTTTT. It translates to CASSLLGLATNEKLFF.

CDR3 amino acids: CASSVAGTGVYGYTF. The CDR3 DNA reads TGTGCCAGCAGCGTAGCCGGGACAGGGGTCTATGGCTACACCTTC. The rearrangement joins TRBV9 to TRBJ1-2, with 10 bases lining up with TRBD1. Germline trimming cut 0 bases from V and 4 bases from J; bases unmatched to any gene: 3. Germline V gene data show CDR1 as SGDLS and CDR2 as YYNGEE. The CDR3 totals 15 residues.

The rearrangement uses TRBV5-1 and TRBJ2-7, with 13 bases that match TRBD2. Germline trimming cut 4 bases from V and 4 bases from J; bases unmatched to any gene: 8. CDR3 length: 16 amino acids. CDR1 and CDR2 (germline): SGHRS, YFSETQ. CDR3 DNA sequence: TGCGCCAGCAGCGACGGTCCGGGACTAGCGGGATACGAGCAGTACTTC. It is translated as CASSDGPGLAGYEQYF. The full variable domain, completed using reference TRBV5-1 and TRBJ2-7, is KAGVTQTPRYLIKTRGQQVTLSCSPISGHRSVSWYQQTPGQGLQFLFEYFSETQRNKGNFPGRFSGRQFSNSRSEMNVSTLELGDSALYLCASSDGPGLAGYEQYFGPGTRLTVT.

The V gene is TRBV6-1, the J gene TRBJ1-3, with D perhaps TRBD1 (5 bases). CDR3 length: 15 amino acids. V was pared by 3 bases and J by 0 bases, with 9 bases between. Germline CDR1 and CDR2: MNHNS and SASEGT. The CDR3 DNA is TGTGCCAGCAGTGAGCGGGGACTCTCTGGAAACACCATATATTTT. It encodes CASSERGLSGNTIYF.

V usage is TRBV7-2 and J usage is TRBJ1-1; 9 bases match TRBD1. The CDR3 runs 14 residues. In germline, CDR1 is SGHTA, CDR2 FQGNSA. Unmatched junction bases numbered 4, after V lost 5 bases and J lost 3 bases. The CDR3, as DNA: TGTGCCAGCAGCCTAGACAGGGGGTACACTGAAGCTTTCTTT. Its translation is CASSLDRGYTEAFF.

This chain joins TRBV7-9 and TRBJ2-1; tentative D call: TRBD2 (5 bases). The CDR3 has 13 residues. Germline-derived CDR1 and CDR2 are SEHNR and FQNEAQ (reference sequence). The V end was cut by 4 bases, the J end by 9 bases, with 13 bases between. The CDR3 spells CASSSTAGREQFF. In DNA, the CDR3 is TGTGCCAGCAGCTCGACCGCGGGCCGTGAGCAGTTCTTC. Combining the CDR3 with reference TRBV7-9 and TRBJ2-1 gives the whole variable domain DTGVSQNPRHKITKRGQNVTFRCDPISEHNRLYWYRQTLGQGPEFLTYFQNEAQLEKSRLLSDRFSAERPKGSFSTLEIQRTEQGDSAMYLCASSSTAGREQFFGPGTRLTVL.

The CDR3 DNA sequence: TGTGCCAGCAGTTACCTGACAGGGGGTGGGGAGACCCAGTACTTC. Protein: CASSYLTGGGETQYF. The chain links TRBV6-5 to TRBJ2-5; 9 nucleotides line up with TRBD1. The CDR3 contains 15 residues. V trimming: 2 bases; J trimming: 5 bases; junction bases outside the gene matches: 6. Germline V gene lookup returns CDR1 MNHEY and CDR2 SVGAGI.

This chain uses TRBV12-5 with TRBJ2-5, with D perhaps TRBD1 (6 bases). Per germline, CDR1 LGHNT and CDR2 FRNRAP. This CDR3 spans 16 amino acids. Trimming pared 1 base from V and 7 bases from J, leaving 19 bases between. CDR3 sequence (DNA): TGTGCTAGTGGTTTGGGACAGGTCCCCGGTGGAGGGACCCAGTACTTC. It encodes CASGLGQVPGGGTQYF.

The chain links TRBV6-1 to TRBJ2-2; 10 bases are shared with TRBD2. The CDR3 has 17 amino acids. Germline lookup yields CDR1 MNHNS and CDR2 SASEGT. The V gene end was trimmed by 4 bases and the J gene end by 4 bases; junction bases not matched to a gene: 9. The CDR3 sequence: CASSAFASGGSTGELFF. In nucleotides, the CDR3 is TGTGCCAGCAGTGCCTTTGCTAGCGGGGGCAGCACCGGGGAGCTGTTTTTT.

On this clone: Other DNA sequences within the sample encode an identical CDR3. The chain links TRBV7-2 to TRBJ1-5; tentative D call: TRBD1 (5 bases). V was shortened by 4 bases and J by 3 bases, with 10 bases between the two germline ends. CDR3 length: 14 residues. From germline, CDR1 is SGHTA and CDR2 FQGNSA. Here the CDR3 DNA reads TGTGCCAGCAGCTCCGACAGCTACAATCAGCCCCAGCATTTT. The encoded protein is CASSSDSYNQPQHF.

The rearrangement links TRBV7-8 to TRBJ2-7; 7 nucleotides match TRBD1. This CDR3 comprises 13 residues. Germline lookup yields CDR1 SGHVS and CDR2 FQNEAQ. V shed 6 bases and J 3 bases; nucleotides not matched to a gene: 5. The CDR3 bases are TGTGCCAGCAGAGGGGGCTTCAACTACGAGCAGTACTTC. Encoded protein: CASRGGFNYEQYF.